This TCR beta chain stems from a study of blood T cells in healthy people across ages (dated by TCRdb to between 2014 and 2016). About the study as a whole: In model experiments, template switching captured about one uniquely barcoded TCR beta cDNA molecule for every two T cells. Age-related changes in TCR beta repertoire diversity were measured in the study by deep sequencing normalized with unique cDNA molecular identifiers. Donors were grouped into four age groups: young (average approximately 15 years), middle-aged (about 40), aged (approximately 67) and long-lived (about 89). To avoid experimental bias, donors of different ages were distributed randomly across sequencing lanes. Using the same blood draw, the study looked at two additional independent replicas of 1 million unique cDNA reads for two donors, one aged 18 to 30 and the other aged 80 or older. General conclusions and limits of the study: The CMV infection status of donors was not known, potentially confounding age-related changes in expanded clonotypes. Estimates of total diversity from one million sequenced T cells were regarded as lower bounds and underestimates. The long-lived group showed more naive CD4+ T cells, fewer expanded clones and increased TCR diversity than the aged group, suggesting age selection. Conclusive comparison of naive and antigen-experienced compartments was prevented by the profiling of bulk unsorted PBMCs. As age increased, observed TCR beta diversity per million T cells dropped in a roughly linear way, and a significant reduction was already evident by age about 40. Observed TCR beta diversity correlated strongly with the percentage of naive T cells measured by flow cytometry.

Donors were under 40 systemically healthy Caucasian individuals from Russia aged roughly 6 to 90 years. Each donor gave 8 to 10 milliliters of peripheral blood, collected into EDTA-treated Vacutainer tubes. Ficoll-Paque density-gradient centrifugation was used to isolate PBMCs, with at least 7 million per sample. Trizol reagent was used to extract total RNA from PBMCs, with at least 5.5 micrograms per sample. The percentages of naive CD45RAhigh/CD27high T cells were determined by flow cytometry on a PBMC aliquot from every donor. This clonotype has ten or more counts. The antigen it binds to is not known. No much larger clone exists at a distance of one base, and base qualities are not known. Looking up the germline V gene (reference sequence) yields CDR1 SEHNR and CDR2 FQNEAQ. The junction shows trimming of 4 bases on V and 0 bases on J, and the gene matches do not reach 3 bases of it. Including cysteine and phenylalanine, the CDR3 has 14 amino acids. Only the CDR3 portion is preserved as DNA: 42 bases, with reading frame beginning at the first base.

Library method: 5' RACE. Sequencer: Illumina HiSeq 2500. A second PCR of roughly 6 to 11 cycles was run with a J-beta primer mix and a sample-barcoded 5' primer. A template-switch 5' adaptor carrying 12 random nucleotides introduced a unique molecular identifier onto each TCR beta cDNA molecule. Each sample yielded at least 2.5 million CDR3-containing paired-end reads. The Mint cDNA synthesis kit, primed by a TRBC-specific oligonucleotide, was used to synthesize first-strand cDNA from all RNA. All cDNA was treated with uracil-DNA glycosylase and then went through a first 18-cycle PCR with the universal primers M1SS and BC2_uni_R. Per the authors' processing: For normalization, 1 million high-quality reads, each with a distinct molecular identifier, were randomly selected from each sample. Reads with shared molecular identifiers were discarded instead of being binned into consensus sequences. MiTCR, run with a Q25 quality threshold and the strictest error-elimination algorithm, handled CDR3 identification, clonotype clustering and error correction. A nonparametric unseen species model with Euler transformation was used to estimate lower-bound total TCR beta diversity. TCRdb ran its own pipeline on the public reads, namely fastp trimming at Q25 and MiXCR clone calling, and kept in-frame beta chains. CDR3 protein sequences are deduplicated, and each keeps its most common genes and DNA. For this entry, the V and J calls and clone size follow TCRdb and not the study's own pipeline. Across this sample there are about 700,000 distinct CDR3 sequences, with less than 40% seen only once. The top ten constitute 15% of the sample.

This receptor was obtained from a woman aged 80 or older in good health. Donor details come from another sample of the same person, matched by shared clones. Recombination linked TRBV7-9 to TRBJ2-7, with 7 bases in between that match TRBD1. The sequencing sample was made of blood. The DNA sequence is as follows: TGTGCCAGCAGCTCCGGGACAGACTCCTACGAGCAGTACTTC. This sequence encodes CASSSGTDSYEQYF. Reference TRBV7-9 and TRBJ2-7 proteins supply the regions before and after the CDR3; the full variable domain is: DTGVSQNPRHKITKRGQNVTFRCDPISEHNRLYWYRQTLGQGPEFLTYFQNEAQLEKSRLLSDRFSAERPKGSFSTLEIQRTEQGDSAMYLCASSSGTDSYEQYFGPGTRLTVT.